This entry features one T cell receptor beta chain sequence. Its specificity is unknown. The CDR3 is 15 residues long. Germline CDR1 MDHEN, CDR2 SYDVKM. Germline trimming cut 7 bases from V and 2 bases from J; bases unmatched to any gene: 9. The data were taken from a study of blood T cells in healthy people across ages. Whole-study results and caveats: Per million T cells, the diversity of TCR beta decreased roughly linearly as age advanced.

Next came a second PCR, run for about 6 to 11 cycles, which used a sample-barcoded 5' primer along with a J-beta primer mix. Each cDNA molecule received a tag from a template-switch adaptor that had 12 random nucleotides. TCRdb fed the 5' RACE reads into MiXCR, producing one record per CDR3 protein. The sample holds about 680,000 distinct CDR3 sequences, 49% seen once. Donor samples were obtained from healthy Caucasian individuals from Russia, aged 6 to 90. The draw of peripheral blood yielded around 9.6 milliliters from each donor. This TCR derives from a woman aged 60-75 years in good health. The sequencing sample was made of blood. The rearrangement links TRBV28 to TRBJ2-5; 8 bases map to TRBD2. The CDR3 DNA sequence: TGTGCCAGCACGGGGGGGAGATCCGCTCAAGAGACCCAGTACTTC. Its translation: CASTGGRSAQETQYF.